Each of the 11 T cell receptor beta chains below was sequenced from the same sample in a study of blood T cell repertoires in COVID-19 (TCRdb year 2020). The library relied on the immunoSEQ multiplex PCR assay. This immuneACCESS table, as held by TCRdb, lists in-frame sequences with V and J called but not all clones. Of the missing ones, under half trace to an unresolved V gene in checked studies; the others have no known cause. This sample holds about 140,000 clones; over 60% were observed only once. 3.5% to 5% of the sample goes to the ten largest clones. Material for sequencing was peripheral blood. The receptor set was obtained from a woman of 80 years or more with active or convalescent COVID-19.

CDR3 sequence reads: CASSFDQGPYEQYF. CDR3 DNA: TGCGCCAGCAGCTTTGATCAGGGGCCCTACGAGCAGTACTTC. The chain combines TRBV5-1 with TRBJ2-7; weak D call: TRBD1 (6 bases). Germline V CDR1 and CDR2: SGHRS, YFSETQ. V gave up 2 bases and J gave up 2 bases, with 11 bases separating them. This CDR3 is built from 14 residues.

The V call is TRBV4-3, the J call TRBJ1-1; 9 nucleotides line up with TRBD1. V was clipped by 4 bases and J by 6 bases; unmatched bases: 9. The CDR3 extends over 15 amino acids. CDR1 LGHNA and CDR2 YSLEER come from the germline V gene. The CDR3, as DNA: TGCGCCAGCAGCCGAACGGGACAGGGAAGATCTGAAGCTTTCTTT. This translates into CASSRTGQGRSEAFF.

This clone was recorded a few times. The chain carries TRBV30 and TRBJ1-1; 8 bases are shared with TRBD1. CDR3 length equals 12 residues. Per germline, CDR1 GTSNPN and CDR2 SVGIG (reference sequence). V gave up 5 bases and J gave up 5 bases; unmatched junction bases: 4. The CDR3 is CAWHRGETEAFF. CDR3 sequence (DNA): TGTGCCTGGCACAGGGGGGAGACTGAAGCTTTCTTT.

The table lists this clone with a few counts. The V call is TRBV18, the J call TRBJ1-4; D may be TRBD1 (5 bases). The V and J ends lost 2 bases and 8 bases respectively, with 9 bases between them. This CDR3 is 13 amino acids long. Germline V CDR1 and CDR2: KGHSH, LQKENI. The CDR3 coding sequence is TGTGCCAGCTCACCAGGGAGGGGCGAAAAACTGTTTTTT. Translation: CASSPGRGEKLFF.

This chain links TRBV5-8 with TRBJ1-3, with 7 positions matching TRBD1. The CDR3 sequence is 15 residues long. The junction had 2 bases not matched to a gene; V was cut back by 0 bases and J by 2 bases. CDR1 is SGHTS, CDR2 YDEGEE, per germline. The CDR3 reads CASSLEGAPGNTIYF. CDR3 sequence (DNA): TGTGCCAGCAGCTTGGAGGGGGCGCCTGGAAACACCATATATTTT.

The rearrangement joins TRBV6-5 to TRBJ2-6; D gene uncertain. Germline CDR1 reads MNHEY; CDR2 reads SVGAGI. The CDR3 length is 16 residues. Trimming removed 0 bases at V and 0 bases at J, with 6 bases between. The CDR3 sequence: CASSYSTVSGANVLTF. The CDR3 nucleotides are TGTGCCAGCAGTTACTCAACTGTCTCTGGGGCCAACGTCCTGACTTTC.

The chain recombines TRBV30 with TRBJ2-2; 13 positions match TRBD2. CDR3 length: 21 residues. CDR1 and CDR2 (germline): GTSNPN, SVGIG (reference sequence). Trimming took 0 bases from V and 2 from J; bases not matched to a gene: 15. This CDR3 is CAWSVLTSGGAKWRNTGELFF. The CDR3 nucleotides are TGTGCCTGGAGTGTGCTCACTAGCGGGGGGGCCAAATGGAGAAACACCGGGGAGCTGTTTTTT.

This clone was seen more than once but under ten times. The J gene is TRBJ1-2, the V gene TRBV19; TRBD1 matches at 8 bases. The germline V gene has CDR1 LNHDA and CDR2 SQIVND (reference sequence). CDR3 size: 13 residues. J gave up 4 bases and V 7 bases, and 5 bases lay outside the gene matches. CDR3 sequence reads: CASTGQEFYGYTF. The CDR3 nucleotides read TGTGCCAGTACGGGACAGGAGTTCTATGGCTACACCTTC.

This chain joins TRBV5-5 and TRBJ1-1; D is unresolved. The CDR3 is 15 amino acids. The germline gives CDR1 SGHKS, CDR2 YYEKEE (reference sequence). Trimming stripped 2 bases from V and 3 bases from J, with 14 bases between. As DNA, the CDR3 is TGTGCCAGCAGCTTACGGTTGATTGTGGACACTGAAGCTTTCTTT. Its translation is CASSLRLIVDTEAFF.

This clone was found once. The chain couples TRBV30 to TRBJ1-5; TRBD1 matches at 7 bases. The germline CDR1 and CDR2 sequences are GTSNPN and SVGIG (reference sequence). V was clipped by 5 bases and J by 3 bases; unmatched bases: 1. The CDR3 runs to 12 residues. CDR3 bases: TGTGCCTGGGGACAGGACAATCAGCCCCAGCATTTT. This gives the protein CAWGQDNQPQHF.

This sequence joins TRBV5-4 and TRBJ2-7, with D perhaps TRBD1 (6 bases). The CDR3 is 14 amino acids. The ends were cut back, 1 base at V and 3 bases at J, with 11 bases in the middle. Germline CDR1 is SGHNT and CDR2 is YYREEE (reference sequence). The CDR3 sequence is CASSLRQDIYEQYF. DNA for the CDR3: TGTGCCAGCAGCTTGCGACAGGATATCTACGAGCAGTACTTC.